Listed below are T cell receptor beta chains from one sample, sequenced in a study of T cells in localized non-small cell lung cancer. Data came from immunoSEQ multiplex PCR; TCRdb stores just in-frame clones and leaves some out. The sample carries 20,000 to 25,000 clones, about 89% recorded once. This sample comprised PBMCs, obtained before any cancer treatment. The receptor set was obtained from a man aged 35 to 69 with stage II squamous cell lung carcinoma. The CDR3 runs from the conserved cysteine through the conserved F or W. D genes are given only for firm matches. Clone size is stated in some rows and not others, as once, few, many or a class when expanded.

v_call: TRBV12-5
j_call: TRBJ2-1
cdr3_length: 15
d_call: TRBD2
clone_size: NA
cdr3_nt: TGTGCTAGTGGTTCCCGACTAAGCGGGAGGAGTGAGCAGTTCTTC
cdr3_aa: CASGSRLSGRSEQFF

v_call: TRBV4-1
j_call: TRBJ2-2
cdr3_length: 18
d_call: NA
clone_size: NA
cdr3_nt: TGCGCCAGCAGCCAAGATCGGGAAGGGAAGGGGAACACCGGGGAGCTGTTTTTT
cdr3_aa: CASSQDREGKGNTGELFF

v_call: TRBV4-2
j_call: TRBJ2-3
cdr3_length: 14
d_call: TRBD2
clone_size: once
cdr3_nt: TGTGCCAGCACGGGTAGCGGGACCACAGATACGCAGTATTTT
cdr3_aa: CASTGSGTTDTQYF

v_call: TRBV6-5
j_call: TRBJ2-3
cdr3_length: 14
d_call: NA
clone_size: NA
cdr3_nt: TGTGCCACCCATAACGGGGGGCACGGAGGTACGCAGTATTTT
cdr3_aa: CATHNGGHGGTQYF

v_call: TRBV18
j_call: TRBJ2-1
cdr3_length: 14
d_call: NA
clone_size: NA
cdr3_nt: TGTGCCAGCTCACTAGGAGGACACAACAATGAGCAGTTCTTC
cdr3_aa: CASSLGGHNNEQFF

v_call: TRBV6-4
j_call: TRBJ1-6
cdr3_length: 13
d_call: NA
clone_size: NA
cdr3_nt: TGTGCCAGCAGTGAGGGACGGGATTCACCCCTCCACTTT
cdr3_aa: CASSEGRDSPLHF

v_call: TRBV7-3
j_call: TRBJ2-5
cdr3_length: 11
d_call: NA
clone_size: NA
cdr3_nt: TGTGCCAGCAGCTTAAGGGAACAGCCGAACTTC
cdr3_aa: CASSLREQPNF

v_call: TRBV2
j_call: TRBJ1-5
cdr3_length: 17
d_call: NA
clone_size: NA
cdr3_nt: TGTGCCAGCAGTGAAGCTTTGGGCCTGTATAGCAATCAGCCCCAGCATTTT
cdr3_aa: CASSEALGLYSNQPQHF

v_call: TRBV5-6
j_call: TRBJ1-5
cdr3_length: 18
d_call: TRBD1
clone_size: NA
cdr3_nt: TGTGCCAGCAGCTTGGCCGGAGGAAGGGGGCTTCGCAATCAGCCCCAGCATTTT
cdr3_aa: CASSLAGGRGLRNQPQHF

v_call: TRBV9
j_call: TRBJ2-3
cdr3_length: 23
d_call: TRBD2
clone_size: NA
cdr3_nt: TGTGCCAGCATCTCAAAACAGGGGTTTACCCCGGGACTAGCGGGAGGGGGCACAGATACGCAGTATTTT
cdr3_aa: CASISKQGFTPGLAGGGTDTQYF

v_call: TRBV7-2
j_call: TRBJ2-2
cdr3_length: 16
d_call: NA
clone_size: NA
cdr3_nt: TGTGCCAGCAGCGTTGGAGGGACAACCCGGGGCGGGGAGCTGTTTTTT
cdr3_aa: CASSVGGTTRGGELFF

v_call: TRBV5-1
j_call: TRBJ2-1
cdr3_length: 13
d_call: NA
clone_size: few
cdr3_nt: TGCGCCAGCAGCTTGGCCTCCCACAATGAGCAGTTCTTC
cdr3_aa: CASSLASHNEQFF

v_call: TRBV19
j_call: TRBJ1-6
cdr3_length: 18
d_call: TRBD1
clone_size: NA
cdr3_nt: TGTGCCAGTAGTAGGAAGCGACAGGGGGGATTGGAAAATTCACCCCTCCACTTT
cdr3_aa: CASSRKRQGGLENSPLHF

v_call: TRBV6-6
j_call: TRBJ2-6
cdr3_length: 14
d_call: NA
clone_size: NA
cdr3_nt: TGTGCCAGCAGTTGGTCAAGGGGGGAGAGCGTCCTGACTTTC
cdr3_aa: CASSWSRGESVLTF

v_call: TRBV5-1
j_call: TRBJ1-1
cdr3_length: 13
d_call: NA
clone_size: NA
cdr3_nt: TGCGCCAGCAGCTCCGGGGTTAACACTGAAGCTTTCTTT
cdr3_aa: CASSSGVNTEAFF

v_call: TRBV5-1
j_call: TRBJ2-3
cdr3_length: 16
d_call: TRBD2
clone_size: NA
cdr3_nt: TGCGCCAGCAGCCCTGGGGTAGCGGGGTTCACAGATACGCAGTATTTT
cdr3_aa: CASSPGVAGFTDTQYF

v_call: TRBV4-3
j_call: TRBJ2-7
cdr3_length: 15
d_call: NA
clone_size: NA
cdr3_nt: TGCGCCAGCAGCCAAGAAGGTCATTTGGGGGACGAGCAGTACTTC
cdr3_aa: CASSQEGHLGDEQYF

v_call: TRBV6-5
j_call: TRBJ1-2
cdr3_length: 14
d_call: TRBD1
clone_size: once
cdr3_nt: TGTGCCAGCAGTAAGGACAGGTCCTCCTATGGCTACACCTTC
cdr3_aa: CASSKDRSSYGYTF

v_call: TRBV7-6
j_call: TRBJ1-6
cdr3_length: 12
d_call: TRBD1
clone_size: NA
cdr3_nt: TGTGCCAGCAGCCCAGGGGGATCACCCCTCCACTTT
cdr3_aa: CASSPGGSPLHF

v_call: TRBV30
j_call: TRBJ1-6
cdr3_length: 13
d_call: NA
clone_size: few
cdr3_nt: TGTGCCTGGAGTGTAAGCCCCTTTTCACCCCTCCACTTT
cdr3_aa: CAWSVSPFSPLHF

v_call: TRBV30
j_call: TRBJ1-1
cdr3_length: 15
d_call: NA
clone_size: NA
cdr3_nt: TGTGCCTGGCAGATGAACCGGGCCTCACCCGGTGGAGCTTTCTTT
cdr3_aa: CAWQMNRASPGGAFF

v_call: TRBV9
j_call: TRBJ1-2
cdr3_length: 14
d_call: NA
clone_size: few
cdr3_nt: TGTGCCAGCAGCGTAGCGACGGGGGGCTATGGCTACACCTTC
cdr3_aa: CASSVATGGYGYTF

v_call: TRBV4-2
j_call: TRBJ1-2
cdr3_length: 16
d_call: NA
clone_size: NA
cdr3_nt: TGTGCCAGCAGCCAAGAAGCCTCCTCGGTTTCGCGGGGCTACACCTTC
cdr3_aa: CASSQEASSVSRGYTF

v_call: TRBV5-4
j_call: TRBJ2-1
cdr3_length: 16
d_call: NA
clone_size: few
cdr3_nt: TGTGCCAGCAGCTTGGGGGCCGGGAGAGGGATAAATGAGCAGTTCTTC
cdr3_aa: CASSLGAGRGINEQFF

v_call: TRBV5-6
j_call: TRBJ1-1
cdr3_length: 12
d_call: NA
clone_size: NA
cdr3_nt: TGTGCCAGCAGCTTGAGGAAAGATGAAGCTTTCTTT
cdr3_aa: CASSLRKDEAFF

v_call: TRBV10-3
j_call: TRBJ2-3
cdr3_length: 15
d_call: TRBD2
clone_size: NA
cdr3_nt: TGTGCCATCAGTGTACAAGCGGGAGCGACAGATACGCAGTATTTT
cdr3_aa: CAISVQAGATDTQYF

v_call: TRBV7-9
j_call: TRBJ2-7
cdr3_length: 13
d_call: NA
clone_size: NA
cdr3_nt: TGTGCCAGCAGCTTAGCGGGCAGGAAGGGATGGTACTTC
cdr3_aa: CASSLAGRKGWYF

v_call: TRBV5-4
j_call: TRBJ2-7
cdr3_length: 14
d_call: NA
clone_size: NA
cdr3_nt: TGTGCCAGCAGCGAGGGGGGGTTACTAGTCGAGCAGTACTTC
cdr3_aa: CASSEGGLLVEQYF

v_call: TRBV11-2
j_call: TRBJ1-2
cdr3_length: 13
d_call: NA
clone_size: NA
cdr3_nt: TGTGCCAGCAGCCATGGACAGCGGTATGGCTACACCTTC
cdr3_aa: CASSHGQRYGYTF

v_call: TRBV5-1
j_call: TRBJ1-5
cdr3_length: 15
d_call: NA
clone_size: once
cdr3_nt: TGCGCCAGCAGCCTGCGGGGAGACAGCAATCAGCCCCAGCATTTT
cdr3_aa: CASSLRGDSNQPQHF

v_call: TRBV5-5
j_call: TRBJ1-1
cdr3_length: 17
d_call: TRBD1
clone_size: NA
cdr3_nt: TGTGCCAGCAGCCGAGGGGGCGACGGAGCCTTGAACACTGAAGCTTTCTTT
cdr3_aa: CASSRGGDGALNTEAFF

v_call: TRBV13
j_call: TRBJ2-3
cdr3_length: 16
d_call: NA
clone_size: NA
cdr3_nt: TGTGCCAGCAGCCCCCGAGGCGTCCTAGGGGGGGATACGCAGTATTTT
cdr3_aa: CASSPRGVLGGDTQYF

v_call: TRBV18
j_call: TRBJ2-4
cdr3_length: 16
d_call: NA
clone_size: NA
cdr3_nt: TGTGCCAGCTCACCACCAGGGGGGGTAGCCAAAAACATTCAGTACTTC
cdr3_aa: CASSPPGGVAKNIQYF

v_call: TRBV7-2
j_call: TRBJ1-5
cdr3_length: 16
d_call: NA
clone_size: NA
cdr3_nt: TGTGCCAGCAGCTCCAGAGTTGGCAGGGTCAATCAGCCCCAGCATTTT
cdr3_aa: CASSSRVGRVNQPQHF

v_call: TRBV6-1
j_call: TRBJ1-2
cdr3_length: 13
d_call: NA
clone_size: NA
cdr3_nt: TGTGCCAGCACCGAACCAGTTAACTATGGCTACACCTTC
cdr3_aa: CASTEPVNYGYTF

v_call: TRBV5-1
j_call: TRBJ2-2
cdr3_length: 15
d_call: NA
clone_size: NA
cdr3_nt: TGCGCCAGCAGCCCCTCGGAGCTGAACACCGGGGAGCTGTTTTTT
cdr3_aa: CASSPSELNTGELFF

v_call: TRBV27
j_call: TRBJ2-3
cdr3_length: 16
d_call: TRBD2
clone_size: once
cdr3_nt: TGTGCCAGCAGCCTCCGACTAGCGGGAGTGGTAGATACGCAGTATTTT
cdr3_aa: CASSLRLAGVVDTQYF

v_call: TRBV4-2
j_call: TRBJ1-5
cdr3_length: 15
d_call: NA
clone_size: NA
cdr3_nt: TGTGCCAGCAGCCAAGCGGACGCAGGGGATCAGCCCCAGCATTTT
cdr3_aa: CASSQADAGDQPQHF

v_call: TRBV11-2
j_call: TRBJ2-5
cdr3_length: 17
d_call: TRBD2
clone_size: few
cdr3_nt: TGTGCCAGCAGCTGGGGAAATAGCGGGGGGGCCCAGGAGACCCAGTACTTC
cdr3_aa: CASSWGNSGGAQETQYF

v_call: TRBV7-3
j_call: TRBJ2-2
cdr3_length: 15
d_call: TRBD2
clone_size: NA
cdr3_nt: TGTGCCAGCAGCTTATGGACTAGCGGCACCGGGGAGCTGTTTTTT
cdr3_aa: CASSLWTSGTGELFF

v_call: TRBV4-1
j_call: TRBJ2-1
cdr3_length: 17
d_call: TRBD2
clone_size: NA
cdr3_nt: TGCGCCAGCAGCCAAGGCCCCAGCGGGAGCTCCTACAATGAGCAGTTCTTC
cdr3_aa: CASSQGPSGSSYNEQFF

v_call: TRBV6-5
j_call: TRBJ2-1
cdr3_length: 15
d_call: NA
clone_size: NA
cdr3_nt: TGTGCCAGCAGCCTAGCCCCGCCTCGGTACAATGAGCAGTTCTTC
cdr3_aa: CASSLAPPRYNEQFF

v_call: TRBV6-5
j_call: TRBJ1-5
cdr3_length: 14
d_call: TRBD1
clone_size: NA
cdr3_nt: TGTGCCAGCAGCCGAGGACAGGGAGATCAGCCCCAGCATTTT
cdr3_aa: CASSRGQGDQPQHF

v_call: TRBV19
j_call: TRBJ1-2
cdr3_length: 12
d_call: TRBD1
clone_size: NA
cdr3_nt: TGTGCCAGCCGGACAGGCGGGTATGGCTACACCTTC
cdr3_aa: CASRTGGYGYTF

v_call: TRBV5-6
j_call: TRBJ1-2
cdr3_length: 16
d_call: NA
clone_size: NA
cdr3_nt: TGTGCCAGCAGCTTGGCCACGGGGCAACAGGGAAGAGGCTACACCTTC
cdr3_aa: CASSLATGQQGRGYTF

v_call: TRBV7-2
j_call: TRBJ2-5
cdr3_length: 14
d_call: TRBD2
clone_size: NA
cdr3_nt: TGTGCCAGCAGCTACCTAGCGGGAGGGGTTACCCAGTACTTC
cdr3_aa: CASSYLAGGVTQYF

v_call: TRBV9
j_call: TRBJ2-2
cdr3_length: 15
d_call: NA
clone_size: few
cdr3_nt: TGTGCCAGCAGGGAGGGACTCGTGAACACCGGGGAGCTGTTTTTT
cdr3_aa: CASREGLVNTGELFF

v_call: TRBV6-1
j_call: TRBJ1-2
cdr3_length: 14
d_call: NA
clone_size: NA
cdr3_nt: TGTGCCAGCAGTCCCTCGGACGCAATAAACGGCTACACCTTC
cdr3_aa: CASSPSDAINGYTF

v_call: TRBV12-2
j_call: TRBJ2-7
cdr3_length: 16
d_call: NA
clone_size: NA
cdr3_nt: TGTGCAAGTCGCTTAGGGCTGGGCCGAATGATTTACGAGCAGTACTTC
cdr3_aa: CASRLGLGRMIYEQYF

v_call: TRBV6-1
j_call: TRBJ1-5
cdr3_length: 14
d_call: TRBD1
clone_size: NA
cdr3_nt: TGTGCCAGCAGTGGGGTGACAGGGGATCAGCCCCAGCATTTT
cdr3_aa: CASSGVTGDQPQHF

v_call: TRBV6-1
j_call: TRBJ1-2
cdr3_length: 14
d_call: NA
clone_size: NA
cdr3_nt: TGTGCCAGCAGTGAAGAGGTGGTGGGCTATGGCTACACCTTC
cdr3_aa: CASSEEVVGYGYTF

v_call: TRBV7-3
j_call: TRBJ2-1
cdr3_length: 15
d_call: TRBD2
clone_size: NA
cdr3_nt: TGTGCCAGCAGCCCACTAGCGGGGGGCTACAATGAGCAGTTCTTC
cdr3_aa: CASSPLAGGYNEQFF

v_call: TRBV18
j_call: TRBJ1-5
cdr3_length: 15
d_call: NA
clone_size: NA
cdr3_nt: TGTGCCAGCTCACAGGGGACGGCCACTAATCAGCCCCAGCATTTT
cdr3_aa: CASSQGTATNQPQHF

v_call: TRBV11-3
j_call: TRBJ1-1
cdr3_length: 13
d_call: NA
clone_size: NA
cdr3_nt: TGTGCCAGCAGCTTAGATATGCTGACTGAAGCTTTCTTT
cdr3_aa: CASSLDMLTEAFF

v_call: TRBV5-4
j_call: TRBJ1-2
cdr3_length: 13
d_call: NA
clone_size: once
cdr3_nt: TGTGCCAGCACCCCCGGGACGGACTATGGCTACACCTTC
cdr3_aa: CASTPGTDYGYTF

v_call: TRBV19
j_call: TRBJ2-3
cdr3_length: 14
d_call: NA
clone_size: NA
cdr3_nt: TGTGCCAGTAGTACCCCACAGGGCACAGATACGCAGTATTTT
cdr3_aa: CASSTPQGTDTQYF

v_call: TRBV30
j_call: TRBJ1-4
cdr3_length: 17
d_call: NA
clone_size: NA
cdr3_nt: TGTGCCTGGAGTGTACCCATAGGGGACGTGACTAATGAAAAACTGTTTTTT
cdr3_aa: CAWSVPIGDVTNEKLFF

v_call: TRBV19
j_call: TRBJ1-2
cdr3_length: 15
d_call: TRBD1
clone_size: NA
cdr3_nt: TGTGCCAGTAGTATGCGTTTTGGGACAGCGGACGGCTACACCTTC
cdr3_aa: CASSMRFGTADGYTF

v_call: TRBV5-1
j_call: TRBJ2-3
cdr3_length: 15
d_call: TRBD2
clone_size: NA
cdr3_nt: TGCGCCAGCAGCTCAAAGCGGGGGGGCACAGATACGCAGTATTTT
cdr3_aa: CASSSKRGGTDTQYF